This T cell receptor beta chain appears in the sequencing data of a study of graft-versus-host responses after intestinal transplantation (dated by TCRdb to 2020 to 2023). With regard to the full study: The transplants that recipients got were multivisceral, liver-intestinal, or isolated intestinal. All recipients received anti-thymocyte globulin induction followed by maintenance tacrolimus and steroids for approximately 3 years. After intestinal transplantation, graft-versus-host and host-versus-graft alloreactive T cell clones in the graft, circulation and bone marrow were tracked using bulk TCR-beta CDR3 sequencing. To identify alloreactive clones, pre-transplant mixed lymphocyte reaction products were sequenced and compared with unstimulated pre-transplant donor and recipient T cells. The cohort enrolled about two dozen intestinal transplant recipients including one retransplant, and 3 patients lacking pretransplant specimens were excluded. Donor T cell macrochimerism was defined as a peak of at least 4% donor T cells among recipient peripheral blood mononuclear cells. Instead of going to the commercial service, samples from a few later patients were sequenced in-house on an Illumina MiSeq and processed with MiXCR. Overall study results and their limits: Early after transplant, peak levels of circulating GvH clones were associated with declines in HvG clones. GvH clones were found in recipient bone marrow, and some of the GvH clones appeared earlier in ileal mucosa or blood, which is consistent with an intestinal mucosal origin. The relatively low number and heterogeneity of intestinal transplant patients limited the conclusions. In the allografts of patients with donor T cell macrochimerism, GvH to HvG T cell clonal ratios were high.

Blood samples were collected up to 4 times in the first month after transplant and then at least monthly when available. About this clone: It lacks a known antigen. Base-call qualities are not available, and no considerably larger clone is one nucleotide away.

The library was built by means of the immunoSEQ multiplex PCR assay. High-throughput TCR-beta CDR3 sequencing of genomic DNA from most patients was performed by Adaptive Biotechnologies. The source study handled its data this way. TCR sequencing data were retrieved from Adaptive's ImmunoSEQ software for some 17 patients, whereas three other patients were processed with MiXCR and VDJtools. Because the origin of CDR3 nucleotide sequences shared between donor and recipient could not be assigned, those sequences were removed. To be classed as alloreactive, a clone needed at least 2-fold expansion over unstimulated cells and a minimum CFSE-low frequency of 0.002% (template counts) or 0.001% (read counts). Mappable clones were those detected in sequenced pre-transplant spleen, lymph node, or MLR CFSE-low populations of the donor or recipient. The cumulative frequency of alloreactive clones was calculated as a percentage of all sequences, weighted by copy number. TCRdb re-hosts the immuneACCESS table, in-frame sequences only. Its copies lack some clones; in the studies checked, an unresolved V gene accounts for under half of them, and the cause for the rest is not known. V, J and clone size reflect that table, while D and trimming were determined from the DNA. This sample has about 14,000 clones in its table, and around 94% of those were observed once. The ten largest make up 0.71% of the sample.

The cysteine opens and the phenylalanine closes a CDR3 of 10 amino acids. Kept here is only the CDR3 DNA, which spans 30 bases and is read in frame from base 1. The germline V gene provides CDR1 SQVTM and CDR2 ANQGSEA. V was cut back by 7 bases and J by 9 bases, leaving a gap of 10 bases between them. This TCR came from a human patient who received an intestinal transplant, so some T cells may come from the graft donor. The rearranged segments are TRBV29-1 and TRBJ2-1; the D gene cannot be named for sure. The starting material was PBMCs, obtained 9 days after transplant. In nucleotide form, the sequence is TGCAGCGCCCCTGTAGGTGAGCAGTTCTTC. This sequence encodes CSAPVGEQFF.